This T cell receptor (beta chain) was captured in a study of the immune and genomic landscape of osteosarcoma (dated by TCRdb to 2018 to 2021). Regarding the study in general: A total of under 50 pediatric and adult patients with high-grade osteosarcoma made up the overall cohort, and the median age at diagnosis was approximately 30 years (range roughly 5-81). The cohort was enriched for poor-risk disease, with approximately 79% showing unfavorable pathologic response to standard therapy and around 70% deceased. In the overall cohort, roughly 60% of patients were male, and approximately 78% had localized disease at diagnosis. Osteosarcoma specimens were profiled with whole genome, RNA and T-cell receptor sequencing plus immunohistochemistry and reverse phase protein arrays so that immunogenic potential could be defined. TCR sequencing results were integrated with transcriptome, protein array and immunostaining data to characterize the osteosarcoma immunogenomic landscape. An explanation for the limited clinical activity of immune checkpoint inhibitors in osteosarcoma was sought in the study. A few patients contributed a couple of samples from the same tumor site.

TCR beta chain CDR3 regions were immunosequenced using the ImmunoSEQ Assay (Adaptive Biotechnologies). Per the authors' processing: The ImmunoSEQ Analyzer platform was used to export TCRB rearrangements, read counts, read proportions and gene usage. T-cell clonality was computed as 1 minus Pielou's evenness on productive rearrangements. In the clonal space homeostasis analysis, clonotypes were sorted into rare, small, medium, large or hyperexpanded (0.01 to 1 of the repertoire) bins. TCR productive clonality was compared across immune clusters C1, C2 and C3 using the Wilcoxon rank sum test. TCRdb mirrors the immuneACCESS table, restricted to in-frame sequences. Some clones are absent from its copies; in checked studies, under half trace to an unresolved V gene, and the reason for the others is unknown. Clonal size and the V and J genes are those of that table, whereas D and trimming came from the DNA. The sample has under 11,000 clones on record, 55% to 75% of them singletons. The top ten clonotypes cover roughly 18% of the sample.

The specimens were post-treatment primary, local recurrence and metastasis tumors obtained from patients with a poor prognosis. Here is what the overall study found, with its caveats: Alongside the frozen tumor specimens, matched blood was collected from only a couple of patients. Clonality benchmarks were derived from external normal skin and healthy peripheral blood data rather than from matched normal tissue. Although TCR productive clonality was higher in the immune-hot C3 cluster than in the cold C1 cluster, TCR productive clonality was still low overall. In five cases, the repertoire was dominated by a single hyperexpanded clone, and fewer than 100 T-cell clonotypes were detected in all five cases. Sample size was not determined by any statistical method, because osteosarcoma is rare and every possible sample was collected. Productive TCR clonality was found to be low overall, with an average of 0.09 and a maximum of 0.3, which suggested limited T-cell clonal expansion.

As concerns this clone: Its target antigen remains unknown. No base-level quality is on record; no much larger clone is a single base apart.

Deletion took 5 bases off V and 0 bases off J, with a span of 16 bases between the germline ends. CDR1 and CDR2, per the germline V gene, are MDHEN and SYDVKM. The CDR3, cysteine through phenylalanine, is 16 amino acids long. The read is trimmed to its CDR3 DNA, 48 bases read in frame from base 1. This receptor was identified in a human donor with osteosarcoma. The specimen was osteosarcoma tumor tissue from the lung. The rearranged segments are TRBV28 and TRBJ1-1; possibly the D gene is TRBD1, per 5 matching bases. CDR3 region: CASSRYLGTMNTEAFF. The sequenced DNA: TGTGCCAGCAGTCGATATCTGGGGACCATGAACACTGAAGCTTTCTTT.